One and the same sample provided the 30 T cell receptor beta chains below, sequenced in a study of T-cell reconstitution after alpha-beta-depleted transplantation in children. The TCRbeta library was prepared with unique molecular identifiers. A single record per CDR3 protein comes from TCRdb applying MiXCR to the PCR reads. This sample yields over 200,000 distinct CDR3 sequences, of which about a tenth are seen a single time; roughly 28% belongs to the top ten. The source was PBMCs, collected before TCRalphabeta/CD19-depleted stem cell transplant. The receptors here all came from a child under two years old with acute myeloid leukemia, due to receive a stem cell transplant.

The sample holds many counts of this clonotype. V gene TRBV20-1 combines with J gene TRBJ1-1; TRBD1 might be the D (5 bases). The V end was cut by 5 bases, the J end by 6 bases, with 22 bases between. Germline V lookup: CDR1 DFQATT, CDR2 SNEGSKA (reference sequence). The CDR3 loop spans 15 amino acids. The CDR3 is CSAGTSGRGAAEAFF. The CDR3 DNA is TGCAGTGCTGGAACATCCGGCCGAGGGGCCGCTGAAGCTTTCTTT.

This clonotype has a count of ten or more. This chain links TRBV20-1 with TRBJ2-7; 7 positions match TRBD1. V shed 4 bases and J 5 bases; nucleotides not matched to a gene: 5. The germline V gene encodes CDR1 DFQATT and CDR2 SNEGSKA (reference sequence). This CDR3 spans 12 amino acids. The DNA of the CDR3 is TGCAGTGCTACGGGACAGACGCACGAGCAGTACTTC. Protein sequence: CSATGQTHEQYF.

This clonotype was counted ten times or more. The gene calls are TRBV7-2 and TRBJ1-3; TRBD1 aligns across 10 bases. Germline V CDR1 and CDR2: SGHTA, FQGNSA. CDR3 length equals 16 residues. Trimming took 5 bases from V and 1 from J; bases not matched to a gene: 5. CDR3 residues: CASSPGGQGSGNTIYF. CDR3 bases: TGTGCCAGCAGCCCCGGGGGACAGGGGTCTGGAAACACCATATATTTT.

This clonotype was detected ten times or more. Relative to the germline gene, one junction end is altered; a read error may explain this. The chain has TRBV7-7 and TRBJ2-7, with TRBD1 matching over 8 bases. Germline V gives CDR1 SSHAT, CDR2 FNYEAQ (reference sequence). The CDR3 runs 14 residues. The CDR3 coding sequence is TGTGCTAGCAGCCCCAGGACAGGGTCCTACGAGCAGTACTTC. This gives the protein CASSPRTGSYEQYF. Complete variable domain (other parts from reference TRBV7-7 and TRBJ2-7): GAGVSQSPRYKVTKRGQDVTLRCDPISSHATLYWYQQALGQGPEFLTYFNYEAQPDKSGLPSDRFSAERPEGSISTLTIQRTEQRDSAMYRCASSPRTGSYEQYFGPGTRLTVT.

At least ten counts were recorded for this clonotype. The rearrangement uses TRBV5-5 and TRBJ2-1; D gene ambiguous. The CDR3 covers 13 residues. Per germline, CDR1 SGHKS and CDR2 YYEKEE (reference sequence). V gave up 1 base and J gave up 6 bases, with 8 bases separating them. CDR3 nucleotide sequence: TGTGCCAGCAGCTTGTGGCTAGGCAATGAGCAGTTCTTC. This codes for CASSLWLGNEQFF.

This chain joins TRBV20-1 and TRBJ2-1; 7 positions agree with TRBD1. Germline trimming cut 6 bases from V and 1 base from J; bases unmatched to any gene: 6. This CDR3 has 14 amino acids. Germline lookup yields CDR1 DFQATT and CDR2 SNEGSKA (reference sequence). The CDR3 sequence: CSAPHRGSYNEQFF. CDR3 nucleotide sequence: TGCAGTGCCCCCCACAGGGGATCCTACAATGAGCAGTTCTTC.

This clonotype has ten or more counts. The rearrangement joins TRBV6-2 or TRBV6-3 to TRBJ2-1; 8 nucleotides agree with TRBD2. CDR3 length: 15 amino acids. V shed 9 bases and J 4 bases; nucleotides not matched to a gene: 11. Germline loops: CDR1 MNHEY, CDR2 SVGEGT. DNA for the CDR3: TGTGCCAGTTTCTCCACTAGCGGCTTTTACAATGAGCAGTTCTTC. This translates into CASFSTSGFYNEQFF.

Ten or more counts support this clonotype. The J gene is TRBJ1-3, the V gene TRBV30, with 7 bases lining up with TRBD1. V shed 2 bases, J shed 2 bases, and the junction held 3 bases outside the gene matches. The germline V gene encodes CDR1 GTSNPN and CDR2 SVGIG (reference sequence). The CDR3 consists of 14 residues. CDR3 bases: TGTGCCTGGAGTCCTGGGACAGCTGGAAACACCATATATTTT. Its protein is CAWSPGTAGNTIYF.

This clonotype was observed many times. The chain couples TRBV5-1 to TRBJ2-1, with 11 bases identical to TRBD1. Germline-derived CDR1 and CDR2 are SGHRS and YFSETQ. The CDR3 consists of 16 residues. V lost 3 bases and J lost 7; bases outside the gene matches: 9. The CDR3 coding sequence is TGCGCCAGCAGCTCGACCGGGACAGGGGGGAGGAATGAGCAGTTCTTC. This encodes CASSSTGTGGRNEQFF.

This clonotype was seen ten or more times. The V call is TRBV7-9, the J call TRBJ2-1, with D hard to call. This CDR3 has 15 residues. The V gene lost 0 bases and the J gene lost 7 bases, with 13 bases spanning the gap. The V gene's germline CDR1 is SEHNR and CDR2 FQNEAQ (reference sequence). The chain's CDR3 is CASSLAGLGWNEQFF. Here the CDR3 DNA reads TGTGCCAGCAGCTTAGCGGGCCTAGGATGGAATGAGCAGTTCTTC.

At least ten counts were recorded for this clonotype. The chain is built from TRBV3-1 and TRBJ1-1, with no clear D. This CDR3 comprises 13 residues. Germline V gene data show CDR1 as LGHDT and CDR2 as YNNKEL (reference sequence). Trimming left V 3 bases short and J 4 bases short, with 9 bases between. CDR3 sequence: CASSQAAITEAFF. The DNA for the CDR3 is TGTGCCAGCAGCCAGGCTGCCATCACTGAAGCTTTCTTT. Full variable domain (rest looked up from reference TRBV3-1 and TRBJ1-1): DTAVSQTPKYLVTQMGNDKSIKCEQNLGHDTMYWYKQDSKKFLKIMFSYNNKELIINETVPNRFSPKSPDKAHLNLHINSLELGDSAVYFCASSQAAITEAFFGQGTRLTVV.

The chain links TRBV7-2 to TRBJ1-1; TRBD1 agrees at 8 bases. Germline CDR1 reads SGHTA; CDR2 reads FQGNSA. The CDR3 length is 14 residues. Unmatched junction bases numbered 9, after V lost 5 bases and J lost 7 bases. The CDR3 sequence is CASSLDRDRIEAFF. CDR3 nucleotide sequence: TGTGCCAGCAGCCTGGACCGGGACAGGATTGAAGCTTTCTTT.

This clonotype has a count of ten or more. This chain uses TRBV7-9 with TRBJ2-5; TRBD2 matches 9 bases. Trimming removed 4 bases from V and 7 bases from J; junction bases left unmatched: 10. The CDR3 consists of 15 residues. Per germline, CDR1 SEHNR and CDR2 FQNEAQ (reference sequence). For the CDR3, the DNA is TGTGCCAGCAGCTGGGCCGGGACTAGCCTCCCGACCCAGTACTTC. It encodes CASSWAGTSLPTQYF.

This clonotype was seen repeatedly, ten times or more. This sequence joins TRBV12-3 or TRBV12-4 and TRBJ2-1; no clear D gene. The CDR3 sequence is 15 residues long. V was shortened by 0 bases and J by 3 bases, with 9 bases between the two germline ends. CDR3 loop: CASSLARFDYNEQFF. The CDR3 bases are TGTGCCAGCAGTTTAGCGCGGTTCGACTACAATGAGCAGTTCTTC.

This clonotype occurred many times. CDR3 DNA sequence: TGCAGTGCTAGGAGCCTGGATGATACCTACGAGCAGTACTTC. Translated: CSARSLDDTYEQYF. The chain uses TRBV20-1 and TRBJ2-7; D not resolved. V lost 3 bases and J lost 2, with 14 bases in between. Germline assignment: CDR1 DFQATT and CDR2 SNEGSKA (reference sequence). The CDR3 length is 14 residues.

This clonotype was detected ten times or more. This chain uses TRBV6-2 or TRBV6-3 with TRBJ2-7; TRBD2 might be the D (6 bases). The CDR3 is 12 amino acids. The germline V gene encodes CDR1 MNHEY and CDR2 SVGEGT. V was pared by 6 bases and J by 3 bases, with 9 bases between. The CDR3 coding sequence is TGTGCCAGCAGGGACTACGGCTACGAGCAGTACTTC. The encoded protein is CASRDYGYEQYF.

This clonotype was seen more than once but under ten times. The chain employs TRBV29-1 and TRBJ1-6; the D gene is possibly TRBD1 (5 bases). V was shortened by 5 bases and J by 9 bases, with 17 bases between the two germline ends. CDR3 length equals 14 residues. CDR1 is SQVTM and CDR2 is ANQGSEA in the germline V gene. CDR3 protein: CSVLVGQGGSPLHF. The CDR3 DNA follows: TGCAGCGTTCTCGTGGGGCAGGGAGGTTCACCCCTCCACTTT.

This clonotype was counted at least ten times. This chain joins TRBV12-3 or TRBV12-4 and TRBJ1-2; TRBD1 matches at 9 bases. The CDR3 runs to 15 residues. J lost 0 bases, V lost 6 bases, and 5 bases had no gene match. The CDR3: CASSLTGGANYGYTF. CDR3 in DNA: TGTGCCAGCAGCCTTACAGGGGGCGCTAACTATGGCTACACCTTC.

This clonotype was counted a few times. This chain joins TRBV5-8 and TRBJ2-5; 7 positions match TRBD1. Looked up from germline, CDR1 is SGHTS and CDR2 is YDEGEE. V dropped 4 bases and J dropped 2; count of bases not matched to a gene: 11. The CDR3 has 16 residues. CDR3 DNA sequence: TGTGCCAGCAGCCCGATAACAGGGGTTGTTCAAGAGACCCAGTACTTC. Its protein is CASSPITGVVQETQYF.

With respect to this clonotype: A read error is possible here, since a much larger clone lies one base away. The chain uses TRBV29-1 and TRBJ2-7, with D hard to call. In germline, CDR1 is SQVTM, CDR2 ANQGSEA. This CDR3 region has 12 residues. Trimming left V 8 bases short and J 1 base short, with 12 bases between. The CDR3 reads CSHALDSYEQYF. CDR3 bases: TGCAGCCACGCCTTGGATTCCTACGAGCAGTACTTC.

A remark on this clonotype: A clone one base away is much larger, so this may be a read error. This chain connects TRBV7-9 to TRBJ2-1; no clear D. CDR3 length: 13 amino acids. In germline, CDR1 is SEHNR, CDR2 FQNEAQ (reference sequence). The CDR3: CTSSLAPASEQFF. The CDR3 DNA follows: TGTACCAGCAGCTTAGCCCCTGCGAGCGAGCAGTTCTTC.

Notes on this clonotype: With a much larger clone just one base away, this may be a read error. This chain uses TRBV18 with TRBJ2-5, with 7 positions matching TRBD1. The CDR3 has 14 residues. The V gene's germline CDR1 is KGHSH and CDR2 LQKENI. The CDR3 reads CASSPVRGRETQSF. In DNA, the CDR3 is TGTGCCAGCTCACCAGTAAGGGGGCGAGAGACCCAGTCCTTC. The full variable domain, rest sourced from reference TRBV18 and TRBJ2-5, is NAGVMQNPRHLVRRRGQEARLRCSPMKGHSHVYWYRQLPEEGLKFMVYLQKENIIDESGMPKERFSAEFPKEGPSILRIQQVVRGDSAAYFCASSPVRGRETQSFGPGTRLLVL.

Many counts were recorded for this clonotype. The chain employs TRBV20-1 and TRBJ2-3; 10 nucleotides match TRBD2. Looked up from germline, CDR1 is DFQATT and CDR2 is SNEGSKA (reference sequence). The CDR3 has 18 amino acids. The V and J ends lost 7 bases and 2 bases, in that order; junction bases with no gene match: 18. Here the CDR3 reads CSVRRLAGALRYTDTQYF. CDR3 coding DNA: TGCAGTGTTCGGAGGCTAGCGGGAGCCCTACGTTACACAGATACGCAGTATTTT.

This clonotype appeared many times. This chain uses TRBV20-1 with TRBJ1-5; D call uncertain. The germline V and J ends were trimmed by 3 bases and 4 bases, with 16 bases remaining between them. The CDR3 extends over 15 amino acids. CDR1 is DFQATT and CDR2 is SNEGSKA in the germline V gene (reference sequence). This chain's CDR3 is CSASLGRGSNQPQHF. The DNA of the CDR3 is TGCAGTGCTAGTTTGGGGAGAGGGAGTAATCAGCCCCAGCATTTT.

This clonotype occurred many times. This chain joins TRBV7-2 and TRBJ2-1; TRBD2 aligns across 7 bases. The ends lost 2 bases at V and 9 bases at J; junction bases unmatched: 13. This CDR3 has 16 amino acids. Germline loops: CDR1 SGHTA, CDR2 FQGNSA. The CDR3 bases are TGTGCCAGCAGCTTACTTATTGTCGGCGGGAGAGGTGAGCAGTTCTTC. It is translated as CASSLLIVGGRGEQFF.

This clonotype was counted many times. The chain is built from TRBV4-1 and TRBJ2-7; 8 bases align to TRBD1. V lost 6 bases to trimming and J lost 6 bases; unmatched junction nucleotides: 10. CDR3 length equals 14 residues. CDR1 is MGHRA and CDR2 is YSYEKL in the germline V gene. The CDR3 loop reads CASSHPGQAGEQYF. For the CDR3, the DNA is TGCGCCAGCAGTCACCCGGGACAGGCGGGCGAGCAGTACTTC.

This clonotype has at least ten counts. The chain joins TRBV5-1 to TRBJ2-2; 8 nucleotides align to TRBD2. The V gene's germline CDR1 is SGHRS and CDR2 YFSETQ. V shed 3 bases, J shed 1 base, and the junction held 5 bases outside the gene matches. The CDR3 sequence is 16 residues long. CDR3 residues: CASSSTTSGNTGELFF. CDR3 coding DNA: TGCGCCAGCAGCTCAACCACTAGCGGGAACACCGGGGAGCTGTTTTTT.

This clonotype was recorded many times. V and J are TRBV20-1 and TRBJ2-7; D may be TRBD2 (6 bases). The germline V gene has CDR1 DFQATT and CDR2 SNEGSKA (reference sequence). The germline V and J ends were trimmed by 5 bases and 1 base, with 15 bases remaining between them. This CDR3 has 14 residues. The CDR3 DNA follows: TGCAGTGCTTCGGGACTGCCTAGTTCCTACGAGCAGTACTTC. Residues: CSASGLPSSYEQYF.

The gene calls are TRBV11-2 and TRBJ2-4; D not resolved. V lost 1 base, J lost 8 bases, and 6 bases lay in between. Germline CDR1 and CDR2: SGHAT and FQNNGV. The CDR3 has 12 residues. The CDR3 DNA is TGTGCCAGCAGCTTAGGACTCGACATTCAGTACTTC. This translates into CASSLGLDIQYF.

This clonotype was found many times. The rearrangement links TRBV10-2 to TRBJ1-2, with D possibly being TRBD1 (6 bases). The CDR3 covers 14 residues. The V end was cut by 7 bases, the J end by 6 bases, with 18 bases between. Germline CDR1 WSHSY, CDR2 SAAADI. In nucleotides, the CDR3 is TGCGCCAGCAACACAGGGACGAGGCTTGATGGCTACACCTTC. This translates into CASNTGTRLDGYTF.